These T cell receptor beta chains were read from a single sample in a study of T-cell reconstitution after alpha-beta-depleted transplantation in children. TCRdb passed the PCR reads through MiXCR, listing each CDR3 protein once. The sample contains tens of thousands of distinct CDR3 sequences, 15% to 20% of which appear only once. The material was PBMCs, mostly from graft donor cells, obtained 360 days after TCRalphabeta/CD19-depleted stem cell transplant. The origin of the receptors is a male patient aged 2-9 years who had a stem cell transplant for acute lymphoblastic leukemia, so the T cells may come from the graft donor. CDR3s include the opening cysteine and the closing phenylalanine or tryptophan. A D gene is named only where the DNA matches it firmly. Not all rows give a size; the values are once, few, many and, for expanded clones, a class.

v_call	j_call	d_call	clone_size	cdr3_aa
TRBV5-5	TRBJ2-7	TRBD1	.	CASSNRGSYEQYF
TRBV20-1	TRBJ2-4	.	few	CSATTDLILKNIQYF
TRBV9	TRBJ2-1	.	many	CASSRDSGVFDEQFF
TRBV5-1	TRBJ2-7	.	many	CASSLDRIDGYEQYF
TRBV4-1	TRBJ2-1	TRBD2	few	CASSPPGTSGYNEQFF
TRBV5-1	TRBJ2-2	TRBD2	.	CASSWGLAVNTGELFF
TRBV12-3/TRBV12-4	TRBJ2-5	.	.	CASAMAETQYF
TRBV2	TRBJ2-2	TRBD1	.	CASSEPGQGSTGELFF
TRBV7-9	TRBJ2-2	.	few	CASSPNRELFF
TRBV4-2	TRBJ2-3	TRBD2	few	CASSPRTSVTIDTQYF
TRBV7-8	TRBJ2-5	.	.	CASHRSLRETQYF
TRBV19	TRBJ2-5	TRBD1	.	CASSHRGAQETQYF
TRBV23-1	TRBJ2-1	TRBD2	.	CASSPPGDSTSGIESSYNEQFF
TRBV20-1	TRBJ2-3	.	few	CSARDYSTDTQYF
TRBV24-1	TRBJ2-2	.	few	CATSAKNTGELFF
TRBV4-1	TRBJ2-7	TRBD1	few	CASSPDRDYEQYF
TRBV20-1	TRBJ2-5	TRBD1	.	CSASRDRAVYF
TRBV11-2	TRBJ2-4	.	many	CASSFSRNIQYF
TRBV3-1	TRBJ1-2	TRBD1	few	CASSQLRGQGNYGYTF
TRBV20-1	TRBJ1-1	.	many	CSASSLGTRNTEAFF
TRBV6-1	TRBJ1-6	.	few	CASSEGTDRRHNSPLHF
TRBV5-1	TRBJ2-7	.	few	CASSIAGVLSYEQYF
TRBV4-1	TRBJ2-7	TRBD2	few	CASSQDRPSGTSAYEQYF
TRBV12-3/TRBV12-4	TRBJ2-3	TRBD2	.	CASSSRLAGVSTDTQYF
TRBV4-1	TRBJ2-3	TRBD1	.	CASSQGGRGRNTQYF
TRBV6-1	TRBJ1-1	.	.	CASRPLGQNTEAFF
TRBV20-1	TRBJ2-1	.	.	CSARKIFSYNEQFF
TRBV28	TRBJ2-5	.	.	CASSFGGKGVKTQYF
TRBV10-3	TRBJ1-2	.	.	CAISARTDAPYGYTF
TRBV12-3/TRBV12-4	TRBJ2-5	TRBD2	.	CASRPGLAGIETQYF
TRBV6-1	TRBJ2-4	.	.	CACSAGLTKNIQYF
TRBV12-3/TRBV12-4	TRBJ2-1	TRBD2	few	CASSHSGSGYNEQFF
TRBV7-9	TRBJ2-6	.	few	CASQGPGANVLTF
TRBV12-3/TRBV12-4	TRBJ2-2	.	medium-sized	CASSSVQFLARTGELFF
TRBV12-3/TRBV12-4	TRBJ2-2	.	.	CASSFESTGELFF
TRBV5-1	TRBJ2-1	.	many	CASSLARQYSYNEQFF
TRBV3-1	TRBJ2-1	.	many	CASSLFGSYNEQFF
TRBV4-1	TRBJ2-7	.	many	CASSLTGWLRGQYF
TRBV24-1	TRBJ2-1	TRBD2	.	CATSDPGRFYNEQFF
TRBV7-9	TRBJ2-7	TRBD2	many	CASSHPRLAGGYEQYF